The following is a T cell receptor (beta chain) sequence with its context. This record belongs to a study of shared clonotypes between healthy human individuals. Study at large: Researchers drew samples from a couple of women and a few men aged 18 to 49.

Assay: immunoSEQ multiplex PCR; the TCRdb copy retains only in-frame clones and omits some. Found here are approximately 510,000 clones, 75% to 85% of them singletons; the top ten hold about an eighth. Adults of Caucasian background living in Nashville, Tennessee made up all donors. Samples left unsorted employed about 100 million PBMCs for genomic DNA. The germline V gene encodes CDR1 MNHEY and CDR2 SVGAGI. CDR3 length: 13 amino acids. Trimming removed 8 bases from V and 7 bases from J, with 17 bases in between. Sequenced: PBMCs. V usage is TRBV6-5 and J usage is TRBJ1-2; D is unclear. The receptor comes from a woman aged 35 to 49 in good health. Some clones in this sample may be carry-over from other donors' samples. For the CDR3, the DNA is TGTGCCAGCCTCCCCCCTGGACTAGTTGGCTACACCTTC. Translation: CASLPPGLVGYTF.